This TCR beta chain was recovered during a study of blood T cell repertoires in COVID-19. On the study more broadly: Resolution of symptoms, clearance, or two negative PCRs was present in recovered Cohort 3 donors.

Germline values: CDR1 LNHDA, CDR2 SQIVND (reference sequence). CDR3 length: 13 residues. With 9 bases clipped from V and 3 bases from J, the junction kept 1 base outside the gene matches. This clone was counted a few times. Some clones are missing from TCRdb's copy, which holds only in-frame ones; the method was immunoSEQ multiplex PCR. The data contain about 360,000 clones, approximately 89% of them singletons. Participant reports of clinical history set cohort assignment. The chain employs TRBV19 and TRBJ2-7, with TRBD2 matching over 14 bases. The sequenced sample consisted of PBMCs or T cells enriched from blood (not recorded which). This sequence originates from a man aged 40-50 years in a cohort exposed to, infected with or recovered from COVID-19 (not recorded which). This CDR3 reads CASGTSGSYEQYF. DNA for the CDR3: TGTGCCAGCGGGACTAGCGGGAGCTACGAGCAGTACTTC.